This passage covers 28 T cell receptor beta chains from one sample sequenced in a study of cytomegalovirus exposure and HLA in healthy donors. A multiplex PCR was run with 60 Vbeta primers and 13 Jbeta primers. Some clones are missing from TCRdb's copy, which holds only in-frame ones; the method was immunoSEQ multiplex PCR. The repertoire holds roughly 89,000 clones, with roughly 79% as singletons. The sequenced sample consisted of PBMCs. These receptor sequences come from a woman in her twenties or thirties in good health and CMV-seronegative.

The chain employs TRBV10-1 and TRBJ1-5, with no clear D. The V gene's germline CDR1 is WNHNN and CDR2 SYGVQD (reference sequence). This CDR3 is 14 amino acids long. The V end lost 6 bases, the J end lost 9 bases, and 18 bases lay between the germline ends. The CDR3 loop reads CASRTPQRASPQHF. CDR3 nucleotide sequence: TGCGCCAGCAGGACCCCCCAGAGGGCGTCGCCCCAGCATTTT.

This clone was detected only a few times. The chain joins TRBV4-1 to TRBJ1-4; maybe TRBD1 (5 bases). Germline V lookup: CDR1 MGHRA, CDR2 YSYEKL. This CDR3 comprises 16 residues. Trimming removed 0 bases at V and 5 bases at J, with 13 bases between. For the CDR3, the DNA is TGCGCCAGCAGCCAAGATAAGCAGGGTATAAATGAAAAACTGTTTTTT. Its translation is CASSQDKQGINEKLFF.

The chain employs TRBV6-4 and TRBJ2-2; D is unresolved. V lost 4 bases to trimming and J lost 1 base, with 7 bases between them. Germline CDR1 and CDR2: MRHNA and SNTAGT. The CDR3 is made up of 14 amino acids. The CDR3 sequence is CASSATWNTGELFF. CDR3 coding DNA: TGTGCCAGCAGTGCGACATGGAACACCGGGGAGCTGTTTTTT.

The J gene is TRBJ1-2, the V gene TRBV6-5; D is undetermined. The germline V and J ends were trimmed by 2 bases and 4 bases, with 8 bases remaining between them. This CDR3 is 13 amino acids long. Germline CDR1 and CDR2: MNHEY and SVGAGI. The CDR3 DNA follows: TGTGCCAGCAGTTACGCGGCAGCCTATGGCTACACCTTC. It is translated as CASSYAAAYGYTF.

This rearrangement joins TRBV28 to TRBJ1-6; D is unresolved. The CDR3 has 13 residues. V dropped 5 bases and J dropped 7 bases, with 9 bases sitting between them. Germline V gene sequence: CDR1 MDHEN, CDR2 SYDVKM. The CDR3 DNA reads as TGTGCCAGCAGTCCTGTGCGCAATTCACCCCTCCACTTT. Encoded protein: CASSPVRNSPLHF.

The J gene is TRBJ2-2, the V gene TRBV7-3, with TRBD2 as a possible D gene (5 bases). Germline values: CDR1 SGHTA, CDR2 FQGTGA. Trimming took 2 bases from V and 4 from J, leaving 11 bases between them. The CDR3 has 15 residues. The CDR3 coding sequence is TGTGCCAGCAGCTTAGCGGTACGGGGCACCGGGGAGCTGTTTTTT. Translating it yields CASSLAVRGTGELFF.

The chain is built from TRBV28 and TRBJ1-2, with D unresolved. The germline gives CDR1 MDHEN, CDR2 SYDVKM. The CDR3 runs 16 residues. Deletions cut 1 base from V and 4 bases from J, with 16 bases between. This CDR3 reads CASSLLSQPRPYGYTF. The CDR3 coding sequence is TGTGCCAGCAGTTTATTATCACAGCCTCGGCCCTATGGCTACACCTTC.

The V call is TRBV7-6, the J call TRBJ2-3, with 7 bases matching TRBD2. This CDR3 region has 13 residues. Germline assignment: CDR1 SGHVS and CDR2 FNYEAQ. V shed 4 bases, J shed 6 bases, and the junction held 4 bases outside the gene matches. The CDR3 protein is CASSWGSGDTQYF. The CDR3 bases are TGTGCCAGCAGCTGGGGTAGCGGGGATACGCAGTATTTT.

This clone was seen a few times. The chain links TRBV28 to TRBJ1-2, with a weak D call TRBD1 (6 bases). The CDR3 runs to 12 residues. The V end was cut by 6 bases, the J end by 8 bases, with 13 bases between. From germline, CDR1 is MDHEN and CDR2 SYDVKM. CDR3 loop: CASRNQGRGYTF. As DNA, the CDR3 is TGTGCCAGCAGAAATCAGGGGAGAGGCTACACCTTC.

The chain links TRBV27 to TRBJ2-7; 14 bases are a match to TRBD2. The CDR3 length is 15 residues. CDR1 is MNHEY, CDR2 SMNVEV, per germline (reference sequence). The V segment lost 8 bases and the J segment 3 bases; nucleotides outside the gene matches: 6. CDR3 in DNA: TGTGCCAGCCGCGCGGGACTAGCGGGAGTCTACGAGCAGTACTTC. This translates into CASRAGLAGVYEQYF.

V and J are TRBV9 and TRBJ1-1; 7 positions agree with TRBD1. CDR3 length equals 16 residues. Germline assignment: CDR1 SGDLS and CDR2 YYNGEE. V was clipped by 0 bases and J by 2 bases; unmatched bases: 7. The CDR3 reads CASSVVWGTANTEAFF. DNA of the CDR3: TGTGCCAGCAGCGTAGTCTGGGGGACAGCCAACACTGAAGCTTTCTTT.

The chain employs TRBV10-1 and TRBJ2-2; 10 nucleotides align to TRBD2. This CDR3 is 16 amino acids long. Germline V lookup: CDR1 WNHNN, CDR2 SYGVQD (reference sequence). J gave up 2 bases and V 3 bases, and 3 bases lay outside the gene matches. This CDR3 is CASSEGTSDNTGELFF. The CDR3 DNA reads TGCGCCAGCAGTGAAGGGACTAGCGATAACACCGGGGAGCTGTTTTTT.

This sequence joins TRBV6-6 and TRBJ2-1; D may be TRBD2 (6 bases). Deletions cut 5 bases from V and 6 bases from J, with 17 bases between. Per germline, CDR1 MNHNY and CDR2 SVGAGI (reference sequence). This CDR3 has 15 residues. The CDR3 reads CASSQLGGIGNEQFF. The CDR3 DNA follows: TGTGCCAGCAGTCAACTCGGGGGAATCGGCAATGAGCAGTTCTTC.

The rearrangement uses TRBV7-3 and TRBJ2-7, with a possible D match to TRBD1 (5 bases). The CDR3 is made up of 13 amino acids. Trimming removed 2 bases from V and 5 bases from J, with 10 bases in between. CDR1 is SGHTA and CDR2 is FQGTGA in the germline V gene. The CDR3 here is CASSLLPGNEQYF. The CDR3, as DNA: TGTGCCAGCAGCTTACTTCCAGGGAACGAGCAGTACTTC.

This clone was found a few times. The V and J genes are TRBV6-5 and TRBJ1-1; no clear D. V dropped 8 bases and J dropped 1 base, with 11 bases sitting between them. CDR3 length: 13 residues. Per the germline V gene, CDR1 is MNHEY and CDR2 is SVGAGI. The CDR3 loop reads CASGVSANTEAFF. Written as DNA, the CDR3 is TGTGCCAGCGGAGTGTCCGCGAACACTGAAGCTTTCTTT.

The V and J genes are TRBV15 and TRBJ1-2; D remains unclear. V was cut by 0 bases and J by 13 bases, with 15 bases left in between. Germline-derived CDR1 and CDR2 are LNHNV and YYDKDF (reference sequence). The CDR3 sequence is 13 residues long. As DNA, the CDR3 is TGTGCCACCAGCAGAGATGGGCCGAGAGTTGGCACCTTC. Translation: CATSRDGPRVGTF. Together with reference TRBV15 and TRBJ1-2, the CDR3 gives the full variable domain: DAMVIQNPRYQVTQFGKPVTLSCSQTLNHNVMYWYQQKSSQAPKLLFHYYDKDFNNEADTPDNFQSRRPNTSFCFLDIRSPGLGDTAMYLCATSRDGPRVGTFGSGTRLTVV.

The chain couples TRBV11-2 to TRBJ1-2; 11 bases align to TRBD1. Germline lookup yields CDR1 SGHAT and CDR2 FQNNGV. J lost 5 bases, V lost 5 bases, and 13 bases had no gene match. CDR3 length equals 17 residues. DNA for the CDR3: TGTGCCAGCAGCCCGACTCAAGGGACAGGGGGAAGATATGGCTACACCTTC. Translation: CASSPTQGTGGRYGYTF.

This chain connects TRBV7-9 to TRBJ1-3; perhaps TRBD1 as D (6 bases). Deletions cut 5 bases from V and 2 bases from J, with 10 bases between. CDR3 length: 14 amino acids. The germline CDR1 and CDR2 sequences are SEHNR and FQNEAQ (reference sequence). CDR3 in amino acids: CASSVGATGNTIYF. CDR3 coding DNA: TGTGCCAGCAGCGTGGGGGCGACTGGAAACACCATATATTTT.

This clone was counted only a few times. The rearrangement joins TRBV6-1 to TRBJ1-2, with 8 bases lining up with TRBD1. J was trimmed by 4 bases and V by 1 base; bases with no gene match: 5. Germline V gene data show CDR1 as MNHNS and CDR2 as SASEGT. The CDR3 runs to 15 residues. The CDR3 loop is CASSEDRQGPYGYTF. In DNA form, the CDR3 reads TGTGCCAGCAGTGAAGACAGACAGGGGCCCTATGGCTACACCTTC.

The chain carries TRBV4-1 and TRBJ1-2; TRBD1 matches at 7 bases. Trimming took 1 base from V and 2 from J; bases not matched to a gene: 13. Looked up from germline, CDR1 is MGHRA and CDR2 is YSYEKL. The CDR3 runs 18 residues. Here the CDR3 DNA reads TGCGCCAGCAGCCAAGTTTTACCACGGGACAGACCCAACTATGGCTACACCTTC. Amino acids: CASSQVLPRDRPNYGYTF.

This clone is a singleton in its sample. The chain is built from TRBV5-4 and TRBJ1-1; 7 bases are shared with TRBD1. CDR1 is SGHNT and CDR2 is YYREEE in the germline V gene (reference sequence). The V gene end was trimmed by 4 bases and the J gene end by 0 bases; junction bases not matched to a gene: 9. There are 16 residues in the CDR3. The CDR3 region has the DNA TGTGCCAGCAGCCCGGCGACCGGGACAGTGAACACTGAAGCTTTCTTT. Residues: CASSPATGTVNTEAFF.

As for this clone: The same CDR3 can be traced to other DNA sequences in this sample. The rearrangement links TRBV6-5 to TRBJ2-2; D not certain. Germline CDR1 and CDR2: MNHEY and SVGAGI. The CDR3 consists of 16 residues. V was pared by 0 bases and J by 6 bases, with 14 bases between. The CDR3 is CASSYSQRESPGELFF. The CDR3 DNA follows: TGTGCCAGCAGTTACTCCCAGCGAGAGTCCCCCGGGGAGCTGTTTTTT.

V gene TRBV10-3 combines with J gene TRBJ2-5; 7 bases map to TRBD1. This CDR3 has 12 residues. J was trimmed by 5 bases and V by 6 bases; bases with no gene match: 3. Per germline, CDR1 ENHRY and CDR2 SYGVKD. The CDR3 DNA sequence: TGTGCCATCAGGAACAGGGGCGAGACCCAGTACTTC. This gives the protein CAIRNRGETQYF.

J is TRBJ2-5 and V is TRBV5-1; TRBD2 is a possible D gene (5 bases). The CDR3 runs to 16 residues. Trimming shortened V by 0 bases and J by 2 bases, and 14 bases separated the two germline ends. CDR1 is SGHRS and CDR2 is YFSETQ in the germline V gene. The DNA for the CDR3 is TGCGCCAGCAGCTTGGGAGTTTGGGAGTCGCAAGAGACCCAGTACTTC. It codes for CASSLGVWESQETQYF. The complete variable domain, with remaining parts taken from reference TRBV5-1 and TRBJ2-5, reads KAGVTQTPRYLIKTRGQQVTLSCSPISGHRSVSWYQQTPGQGLQFLFEYFSETQRNKGNFPGRFSGRQFSNSRSEMNVSTLELGDSALYLCASSLGVWESQETQYFGPGTRLLVL.

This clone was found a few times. The DNA for the CDR3 is TGTGCCAGCAGTCCCCTAGGATTTGAGACCCAGTACTTC. Translation gives CASSPLGFETQYF. J is TRBJ2-5 and V is TRBV27; D is unresolved. The V gene's germline CDR1 is MNHEY and CDR2 SMNVEV (reference sequence). The V end lost 5 bases, the J end lost 5 bases, and 12 bases lay between the germline ends. The CDR3 spans 13 residues.

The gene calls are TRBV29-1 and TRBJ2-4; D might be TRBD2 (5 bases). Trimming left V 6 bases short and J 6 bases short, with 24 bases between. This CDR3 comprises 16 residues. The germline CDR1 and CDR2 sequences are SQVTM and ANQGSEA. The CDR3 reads CSVVGSGTEGRNIQYF. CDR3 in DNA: TGCAGCGTCGTGGGGTCCGGCACTGAAGGGAGAAACATTCAGTACTTC.

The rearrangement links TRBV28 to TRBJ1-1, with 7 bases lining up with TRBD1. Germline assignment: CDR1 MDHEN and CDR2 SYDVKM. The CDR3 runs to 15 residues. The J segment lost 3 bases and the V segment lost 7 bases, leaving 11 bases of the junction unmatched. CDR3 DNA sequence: TGTGCCAGCACCGGACACGCCACAGGGGACACTGAAGCTTTCTTT. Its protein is CASTGHATGDTEAFF. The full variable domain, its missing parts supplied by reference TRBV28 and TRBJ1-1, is DVKVTQSSRYLVKRTGEKVFLECVQDMDHENMFWYRQDPGLGLRLIYFSYDVKMKEKGDIPEGYSVSREKKERFSLILESASTNQTSMYLCASTGHATGDTEAFFGQGTRLTVV.

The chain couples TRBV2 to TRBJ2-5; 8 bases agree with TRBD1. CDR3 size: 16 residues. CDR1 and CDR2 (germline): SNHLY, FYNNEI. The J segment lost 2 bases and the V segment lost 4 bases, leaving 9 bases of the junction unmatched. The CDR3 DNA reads TGTGCCAGCAGTGGGCCGGGACAGGCCTTTCAAGAGACCCAGTACTTC. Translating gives CASSGPGQAFQETQYF.